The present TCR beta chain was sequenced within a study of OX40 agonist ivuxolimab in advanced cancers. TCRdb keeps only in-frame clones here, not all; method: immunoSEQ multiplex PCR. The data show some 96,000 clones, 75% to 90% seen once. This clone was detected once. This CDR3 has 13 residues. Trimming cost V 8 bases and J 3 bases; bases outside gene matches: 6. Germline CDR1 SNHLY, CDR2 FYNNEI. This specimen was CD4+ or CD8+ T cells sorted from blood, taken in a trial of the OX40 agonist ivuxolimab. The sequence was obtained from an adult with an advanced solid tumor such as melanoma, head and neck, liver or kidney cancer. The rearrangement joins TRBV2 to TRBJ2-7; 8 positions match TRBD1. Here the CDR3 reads CASVGQVGYEQYF. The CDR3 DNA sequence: TGTGCCAGCGTGGGACAGGTTGGCTACGAGCAGTACTTC.